This is a list of T cell receptor beta chains from one sample in a study of blood T cell repertoires in COVID-19. Only in-frame clones appear in the TCRdb table, and some are missing; sequencing was by immunoSEQ multiplex PCR. The sample has around 120,000 clones, 90% seen once. The sequenced sample was peripheral blood. All receptors come from a woman aged 55-70 years with COVID-19, enrolled during active disease. Each CDR3 is given with its conserved first and last residue. The D gene is left open where the match is weak. Some rows mark clone size as missing; the rest say once, few, many or name a class of expanded clone.

size | D | J | V | DNA | CDR3
- | TRBD2 | TRBJ2-1 | TRBV6-5 | TGTGCCAGCAGTTACTCCCTAGCGGGGTCATACAATGAGCAGTTCTTC | CASSYSLAGSYNEQFF
- | TRBD1 | TRBJ1-6 | TRBV19 | TGTGCCAGTAGGATCAACAGGGGGAGCTATAATTCACCCCTCCACTTT | CASRINRGSYNSPLHF
- | - | TRBJ1-2 | TRBV6-5 | TGTGCCAGCACCCAAGACAGTTTCAATGGCTACACCTTC | CASTQDSFNGYTF
- | - | TRBJ1-1 | TRBV10-3 | TGTGCCATAACGATGGGGGGGATGGACACTGAAGCTTTCTTT | CAITMGGMDTEAFF
- | - | TRBJ1-2 | TRBV6-5 | TGTGCCAGCAGTTCCAGGGGAGCCTATGGCTACACCTTC | CASSSRGAYGYTF
- | - | TRBJ2-2 | TRBV7-7 | TGTGCTAGCAGCTTAGGATCCTTAGGGGGGGCTGAGAACACCGGGGAGCTGTTTTTT | CASSLGSLGGAENTGELFF
- | - | TRBJ1-3 | TRBV12-5 | TGTGCTAGTGGTTTGGGCAGGGTAGAATCTGGAAACACCATATATTTT | CASGLGRVESGNTIYF
- | - | TRBJ1-1 | TRBV18 | TGTGCCAGCTCCCCTTCCGAAGGGGTATTTTTT | CASSPSEGVFF
- | - | TRBJ2-7 | TRBV2 | TGTGCCAGCAGGAGGGATGGGGGGTTGGAGCAGTACTTC | CASRRDGGLEQYF
- | TRBD1 | TRBJ1-2 | TRBV7-8 | TGTGCCAGCAGCTTAGGTGGACAGGGGAGCTATGGCTACACCTTC | CASSLGGQGSYGYTF
- | - | TRBJ2-5 | TRBV21-1 | TGTGCCAGCAGCACTTTGATAGCGGGGGGGCGAGAGACCCAGTACTTC | CASSTLIAGGRETQYF
- | TRBD1 | TRBJ2-6 | TRBV4-3 | TGCGCCAGCAGTCTCAGGGGGAACGGGGCCAACGTCCTGACTTTC | CASSLRGNGANVLTF
- | - | TRBJ1-4 | TRBV6-6 | TGTGCCAGCAGCCACCGAGGGCAACTAAATGAAAAACTGTTTTTT | CASSHRGQLNEKLFF
once | - | TRBJ1-5 | TRBV7-9 | TGTGCCAGCAGCCAGGGGCGCGGGTACGATCAGCCCCAGCATTTT | CASSQGRGYDQPQHF
- | TRBD1 | TRBJ1-5 | TRBV4-1 | TGCGCCAGCAGCCACCACCTGACAGGGAGGCAGCCCCAGCATTTT | CASSHHLTGRQPQHF
- | - | TRBJ1-3 | TRBV5-6 | TGTGCCAGCAGCTTGACAGGCGCGAACACCATATATTTT | CASSLTGANTIYF
- | - | TRBJ2-3 | TRBV6-6 | TGTGCCAGCATAAAGACACGCACAGATACGCAGTATTTT | CASIKTRTDTQYF
- | TRBD2 | TRBJ2-1 | TRBV7-2 | TGTGCCAGCAGCGTACTTTCCGGGACTAACAATGAGCAGTTCTTC | CASSVLSGTNNEQFF
few | - | TRBJ1-3 | TRBV6-5 | TGTGCCAGCGCAACAGTCTCTGGAAACACCATATATTTT | CASATVSGNTIYF
- | - | TRBJ2-7 | TRBV29-1 | TGCAGTACTGCTCGACTAGGCGGGAACGAGCAGTACTTC | CSTARLGGNEQYF
- | - | TRBJ2-2 | TRBV15 | TGTGCCACCGAACGGGTCACCGGGGAGCTGTTTTTT | CATERVTGELFF
- | - | TRBJ2-7 | TRBV5-8 | TGTGCCAGCAGGTCTGGACGGGGCTCCTACGAGCAGTACTTC | CASRSGRGSYEQYF
- | - | TRBJ2-7 | TRBV7-9 | TGTGCCAGCAGCTTAAGAATTCTAGGGGGAAGCTACGAGCAGTACTTC | CASSLRILGGSYEQYF
- | TRBD1 | TRBJ1-6 | TRBV6-5 | TGTGCCAGCAGTTTAGGGACAGGGACCTATAATTCACCCCTCCACTTT | CASSLGTGTYNSPLHF
few | - | TRBJ1-4 | TRBV28 | TGTGCCAGCAGTACCTCAGGGCAAGGGTATGAAAAACTGTTTTTT | CASSTSGQGYEKLFF
- | - | TRBJ1-1 | TRBV6-2/TRBV6-3 | TGTGCCAGCAGTTACGGGGAGGGGCGAGCTTTCTTT | CASSYGEGRAFF
- | - | TRBJ1-2 | TRBV19 | TGTGCCAGTAGTCCCTCAGAGGGTGCCTATGGCTACACCTTC | CASSPSEGAYGYTF
- | - | TRBJ2-1 | TRBV7-8 | TGTGCCAGCAGCAACCTAGCGTCGGGTAGCGGATCAACCTACAATGAGCAGTTCTTC | CASSNLASGSGSTYNEQFF
few | TRBD1 | TRBJ2-4 | TRBV27 | TGTGCCAGCAGCGTGTCGACAGGGTCCGCTGCAGAAAAAAACATTCAGTACTTC | CASSVSTGSAAEKNIQYF
- | TRBD1 | TRBJ1-5 | TRBV6-6 | TGTGCCAGCAGCCAAGGTCGGCGGACAGGGGCGACGAGGAGCAATCAGCCCCAGCATTTT | CASSQGRRTGATRSNQPQHF
- | TRBD1 | TRBJ2-5 | TRBV27 | TGTGCCAGCAGTTGGGGACAGGGTGGGTTTGAGACCCAGTACTTC | CASSWGQGGFETQYF
- | - | TRBJ1-5 | TRBV28 | TGTGCCAGCAGTTCCTATCAGCCCCAGCATTTT | CASSSYQPQHF
- | TRBD1 | TRBJ2-7 | TRBV2 | TGTGCCAGCACCGAGCGAACAGGGGGTTACGAGCAGTACTTC | CASTERTGGYEQYF
- | TRBD1 | TRBJ2-2 | TRBV19 | TGTGCCTGTGAAGCGACAGGGGTTTCCGGGGAGCTGTTTTTT | CACEATGVSGELFF
- | TRBD1 | TRBJ1-5 | TRBV6-5 | TGTGCCAGCAGTTCGCTGCCAGGGGGCCAGCCCCAGCATTTT | CASSSLPGGQPQHF
- | TRBD1 | TRBJ2-1 | TRBV19 | TGTGCCAGTACCATAGGACAGGTGTCCTCCTACAATGAGCAGTTCTTC | CASTIGQVSSYNEQFF
- | TRBD1 | TRBJ2-7 | TRBV6-2/TRBV6-3 | TGTGCCAGCAGTTACCGACAGGGGTGGTACTCCGAGCAGTACTTC | CASSYRQGWYSEQYF
- | - | TRBJ1-6 | TRBV7-9 | TGTGCCAGCAGCTTAGGTGTGGGGCTTAATTCACCCCTCCACTTT | CASSLGVGLNSPLHF
- | TRBD1 | TRBJ2-3 | TRBV7-3 | TGTGCCAGCAGCTTAACGGGGACAGTTAACACAGATACGCAGTATTTT | CASSLTGTVNTDTQYF
once | TRBD2 | TRBJ2-5 | TRBV11-2 | TGTGCCAGCAGCTTTGGGGCGGGGGGGGCCTCGGAGACCCAGTACTTC | CASSFGAGGASETQYF
- | TRBD1 | TRBJ1-1 | TRBV3-1/TRBV3-2 | TGTGCCAGCAGCCCGGCCTGGGGACAGGGGGTGGAAGCTTTCTTT | CASSPAWGQGVEAFF
- | - | TRBJ2-5 | TRBV10-3 | TGTGCCATCAGCGATCCGGGACTTGGGCCGACCCAGTACTTC | CAISDPGLGPTQYF
- | - | TRBJ2-7 | TRBV20-1 | TGCAGTGCTAGAGACTCTTACGAGCAGTACTTC | CSARDSYEQYF
- | - | TRBJ2-2 | TRBV4-3 | TGCGCCAGCAGCCAAGAGCTAGCGAACACCGGGGAGCTGTTTTTT | CASSQELANTGELFF
- | TRBD2 | TRBJ2-1 | TRBV5-6 | TGTGCCAGCAGCTTCCCAGCGGGGGACCTATTTCCCTCCTACAATGAGCAGTTCTTC | CASSFPAGDLFPSYNEQFF
- | TRBD1 | TRBJ1-4 | TRBV5-4 | TGTGCCAGCAGTAGGACAGGGGATGAAAAACTGTTTTTT | CASSRTGDEKLFF
- | - | TRBJ1-5 | TRBV2 | TGTGCCAGCAGACTCTCCCGACAGTCATATAGCAATCAGCCCCAGCATTTT | CASRLSRQSYSNQPQHF
- | - | TRBJ2-1 | TRBV2 | TGTGCCAGCAGTCAGGCCTACAATGAGCAGTTCTTC | CASSQAYNEQFF
- | - | TRBJ2-5 | TRBV5-6 | TGTGCCAGCGGTCCGCGGGGGCGGTTCCAAGAGACCCAGTACTTC | CASGPRGRFQETQYF
few | - | TRBJ1-2 | TRBV6-1 | TGTGCCAGCAGTGAAGATGTACGCGGGGGGATGGACTATGGCTACACCTTC | CASSEDVRGGMDYGYTF